One and the same sample provided the 21 T cell receptor beta chains below, sequenced in a study of blood T cell repertoires in COVID-19. Data came from immunoSEQ multiplex PCR; TCRdb stores just in-frame clones and leaves some out. This sample has 250,000 or so clones, with about 87% found just once. Material for sequencing was peripheral blood. These receptors were taken from a woman aged 40 to 50 who had recovered from COVID-19.

The rearrangement links TRBV5-1 to TRBJ2-7; 7 positions agree with TRBD1. CDR3 length equals 17 residues. Germline V gene data show CDR1 as SGHRS and CDR2 as YFSETQ. V gave up 0 bases and J gave up 4 bases; unmatched junction bases: 13. Written as DNA, the CDR3 is TGCGCCAGCAGCTTGGCCCAAGGGGGCTCCTTTTCTTACGAGCAGTACTTC. It yields the protein CASSLAQGGSFSYEQYF.

The CDR3 loop is CASSYGDSSYEQYF. CDR3 DNA: TGTGCCAGCAGTTATGGGGACTCCTCCTACGAGCAGTACTTC. The chain joins TRBV27 to TRBJ2-7; maybe TRBD2 (6 bases). Germline loops: CDR1 MNHEY, CDR2 SMNVEV (reference sequence). The germline V and J ends were trimmed by 4 bases and 0 bases, with 10 bases remaining between them. This CDR3 contains 14 residues.

CDR3 residues: CASSFEGGGEQYF. CDR3 DNA sequence: TGTGCCAGCAGTTTCGAAGGGGGTGGGGAGCAGTACTTC. The gene calls are TRBV12-3 or TRBV12-4 and TRBJ2-7; D perhaps matches TRBD1 (6 bases). Trimming left V 3 bases short and J 7 bases short, with 13 bases between. The CDR3 spans 13 residues.

This chain uses TRBV2 with TRBJ1-1, with 9 bases aligning to TRBD1. The trim removed 4 bases at V and 6 bases at J, leaving 6 bases unmatched. The CDR3 is made up of 14 amino acids. Germline loops: CDR1 SNHLY, CDR2 FYNNEI. The CDR3 DNA is TGTGCCAGCAGTGTACAGGGGGCAAGCGCTGAAGCTTTCTTT. Its translation: CASSVQGASAEAFF.

V usage is TRBV27 and J usage is TRBJ2-1, with a tentative D call TRBD2 (6 bases). CDR3 size: 15 residues. Germline V gene sequence: CDR1 MNHEY, CDR2 SMNVEV (reference sequence). V lost 5 bases and J lost 4, with 15 bases in between. The CDR3 sequence: CASSAGRAAYNEQFF. The DNA for the CDR3 is TGTGCCAGCAGTGCCGGGAGAGCGGCTTACAATGAGCAGTTCTTC.

This clone has only one observation. The V call is TRBV28, the J call TRBJ1-4; TRBD1 matches 9 bases. CDR1 and CDR2 (germline): MDHEN, SYDVKM. The CDR3 is 14 amino acids. Unmatched junction bases numbered 3, after V lost 5 bases and J lost 5 bases. The CDR3 nucleotides read TGTGCCAGCAGTGACGGGACAGGGAATGAAAAACTGTTTTTT. Protein: CASSDGTGNEKLFF. Supplemented by reference TRBV28 and TRBJ1-4, the full variable domain reads DVKVTQSSRYLVKRTGEKVFLECVQDMDHENMFWYRQDPGLGLRLIYFSYDVKMKEKGDIPEGYSVSREKKERFSLILESASTNQTSMYLCASSDGTGNEKLFFGSGTQLSVL.

The chain joins TRBV3-1 (or the pseudogene TRBV3-2) to TRBJ1-2, with 8 bases identical to TRBD1. CDR1 and CDR2 (germline): LGHDT, YNNKEL (reference sequence). This CDR3 has 13 residues. With 6 bases clipped from V and 8 bases from J, the junction kept 8 bases outside the gene matches. The CDR3 spells CASRTDRDGGYTF. The CDR3 DNA follows: TGTGCCAGCAGAACGGACAGGGACGGAGGCTACACCTTC.

The V and J genes are TRBV5-6 and TRBJ2-7, with TRBD2 identical over 8 bases. V shed 4 bases, J shed 6 bases, and the junction held 6 bases outside the gene matches. Germline V gene lookup returns CDR1 SGHDT and CDR2 YYEEEE. The CDR3 covers 13 residues. The CDR3 here is CASSRLAHREQYF. DNA for the CDR3: TGTGCCAGCAGCCGACTAGCGCACCGCGAGCAGTACTTC.

The chain combines TRBV6-5 with TRBJ2-7; unclear D gene. The germline V gene encodes CDR1 MNHEY and CDR2 SVGAGI. CDR3 length equals 15 residues. Trimming left V 2 bases short and J 0 bases short, with 11 bases between. The CDR3 DNA reads TGTGCCAGCAGTTACCTATACGAGAGCTCCTACGAGCAGTACTTC. Its protein is CASSYLYESSYEQYF.

This rearrangement joins TRBV9 to TRBJ1-1; TRBD1 matches at 9 bases. The CDR3 is made up of 15 amino acids. CDR1 SGDLS and CDR2 YYNGEE come from the germline V gene. V shed 4 bases, J shed 6 bases, and the junction held 10 bases outside the gene matches. CDR3 sequence reads: CASSSQGATSSEAFF. CDR3 in DNA: TGTGCCAGCAGCTCACAGGGGGCAACCTCCTCTGAAGCTTTCTTT.

The gene calls are TRBV5-6 and TRBJ1-2, with D uncertain. CDR3 length: 15 amino acids. CDR1 is SGHDT, CDR2 YYEEEE, per germline. Trimming took 3 bases from V and 8 from J, leaving 20 bases between them. The CDR3 region is CASSWTGRELWGYTF. Here the CDR3 DNA reads TGTGCCAGCAGCTGGACCGGACGGGAACTATGGGGCTACACCTTC.

V is TRBV5-1 and J is TRBJ2-1, with TRBD2 matching 7 bases. The trim removed 2 bases at V and 3 bases at J, leaving 2 bases unmatched. Per germline, CDR1 SGHRS and CDR2 YFSETQ. The CDR3 has 14 residues. The CDR3 sequence is CASSFGGVYNEQFF. The CDR3 DNA sequence: TGCGCCAGCAGCTTTGGGGGGGTCTACAATGAGCAGTTCTTC.

V usage is TRBV9 and J usage is TRBJ1-2; D is unclear. The CDR3 loop spans 13 amino acids. V lost 0 bases and J 6 bases, leaving 9 bases between the germline ends. The V gene's germline CDR1 is SGDLS and CDR2 YYNGEE. The CDR3 sequence: CASSVASSNGYTF. CDR3 coding DNA: TGTGCCAGCAGCGTAGCGAGTTCGAATGGCTACACCTTC.

This sequence joins TRBV6-5 and TRBJ1-2, with 9 bases that match TRBD1. The CDR3 sequence is 13 residues long. V lost 6 bases and J lost 9; bases outside the gene matches: 8. Germline CDR1 MNHEY, CDR2 SVGAGI. CDR3 sequence reads: CASSPGQGISYTF. The CDR3 DNA reads as TGTGCCAGCAGCCCGGGACAGGGTATAAGCTACACCTTC.

This clone was detected only a few times. The chain uses TRBV7-8 and TRBJ2-7; D is uncertain. Germline V gene data show CDR1 as SGHVS and CDR2 as FQNEAQ. The CDR3 sequence is 15 residues long. V was pared by 4 bases and J by 1 base, with 14 bases between. CDR3 region: CASSSTNLVSYEQYF. CDR3 nucleotides: TGTGCCAGCAGCTCCACAAATCTTGTATCCTACGAGCAGTACTTC.

In this sample, this clone turned up a few times. The chain employs TRBV9 and TRBJ1-1; no clear D gene. The CDR3 extends over 14 amino acids. The germline V gene encodes CDR1 SGDLS and CDR2 YYNGEE. V lost 4 bases and J lost 0, with 10 bases in between. The CDR3 DNA follows: TGTGCCAGCAGCCCCCAGGTCCTGAACACTGAAGCTTTCTTT. This encodes CASSPQVLNTEAFF. The variable domain in full, with the rest retrieved from reference TRBV9 and TRBJ1-1, is DSGVTQTPKHLITATGQRVTLRCSPRSGDLSVYWYQQSLDQGLQFLIQYYNGEERAKGNILERFSAQQFPDLHSELNLSSLELGDSALYFCASSPQVLNTEAFFGQGTRLTVV.

The rearrangement uses TRBV6-2 or TRBV6-3 and TRBJ1-1, with 7 bases that match TRBD1. The V and J ends lost 6 bases and 1 base, in that order; junction bases with no gene match: 8. The CDR3 is made up of 15 amino acids. Germline V lookup: CDR1 MNHEY, CDR2 SVGEGT. CDR3 nucleotides: TGTGCCAGCAGCAGGGGGGGCCGAGGGAACACTGAAGCTTTCTTT. Its translation is CASSRGGRGNTEAFF.

A few counts support this clone. The chain has TRBV7-9 and TRBJ2-2, with D tentatively TRBD2 (6 bases). The V end lost 7 bases, the J end lost 6 bases, and 18 bases lay between the germline ends. CDR3 length: 15 residues. Germline CDR1 reads SEHNR; CDR2 reads FQNEAQ (reference sequence). CDR3 bases: TGTGCCAGCAAGTCGATCGCGTCGGGAGCCGGGGAGCTGTTTTTT. As protein: CASKSIASGAGELFF.

The V call is TRBV30, the J call TRBJ1-2; 7 bases are shared with TRBD1. With V trimmed by 4 bases and J by 3 bases, 14 bases remained unmatched. CDR1 is GTSNPN, CDR2 SVGIG, per germline (reference sequence). The CDR3 is 16 amino acids. The CDR3 reads CAWNLYGTAIDYGYTF. CDR3 coding DNA: TGTGCCTGGAACCTTTACGGGACAGCTATTGACTATGGCTACACCTTC.

The V gene is TRBV30, the J gene TRBJ1-1, with unresolved D. The CDR3 consists of 12 residues. Trimming shortened V by 5 bases and J by 1 base, and 8 bases separated the two germline ends. Germline V CDR1 and CDR2: GTSNPN, SVGIG (reference sequence). The CDR3: CAWGLRNTEAFF. CDR3 DNA sequence: TGTGCCTGGGGCCTTAGGAACACTGAAGCTTTCTTT.

The chain couples TRBV12-3 or TRBV12-4 to TRBJ2-5, with 9 nucleotides matching TRBD1. The CDR3 has 13 residues. V shed 5 bases, J shed 6 bases, and the junction held 4 bases outside the gene matches. DNA of the CDR3: TGTGCCAGCAGTGCCGGACAGGGGCAGACCCAGTACTTC. Its translation: CASSAGQGQTQYF.